This T cell receptor (beta chain) was identified during a study of blood T cell repertoires in COVID-19. Background on the study: From the United States, Italy and Spain came samples of acute and convalescent COVID-19. The analysed material was cDNA or gDNA that came from T cells, B-cell-depleted T cells, or PBMCs.

Profiled with immunoSEQ multiplex PCR; TCRdb holds only in-frame clones, not every one. The data contain about 380,000 clones, 81% of them singletons. Germline V gene lookup returns CDR1 LNHNV and CDR2 YYDKDF (reference sequence). The CDR3 consists of 14 residues. The V segment lost 0 bases and the J segment 9 bases; nucleotides outside the gene matches: 4. J is TRBJ2-1 and V is TRBV15; 8 bases agree with TRBD1. The source of this sequence is a human donor with acute or convalescent COVID-19. The donor label of this sample is uncertain. The sequencing sample was made of peripheral blood. CDR3 sequence: CATSRDTTGVEQFF. As DNA, the CDR3 is TGTGCCACCAGCAGAGATACGACAGGGGTTGAGCAGTTCTTC.